A selection of T cell receptor beta chains follows, all from one sample in a study of blood T cell repertoires in COVID-19. Produced via immunoSEQ multiplex PCR; TCRdb's table is partial and in-frame only. The sample lists 130,000 to 150,000 clones; about nine tenths were seen once. The material sequenced was peripheral blood. The receptor source for this set is a man aged 50 to 60 with active or convalescent COVID-19. CDR3s leave out the opening cysteine and the closing phenylalanine or tryptophan. Each record gives: CDR3 protein, V gene, CDR3 length.

CDR3 protein: AISDGRRETQY; V gene: TRBV10-3; CDR3 length: 11
CDR3 protein: ASSEGQQGGLYEQF; V gene: TRBV6-1; CDR3 length: 14
CDR3 protein: ASSLRGEGTEAF; V gene: TRBV4-1; CDR3 length: 12
CDR3 protein: ASSPQSPRGANGNTIY; V gene: TRBV19; CDR3 length: 16
CDR3 protein: ASSLPGEQY; V gene: TRBV11-2; CDR3 length: 9
CDR3 protein: ASSYGQGPYNEQF; V gene: TRBV6-2/TRBV6-3; CDR3 length: 13
CDR3 protein: ASSLGTWSGKLF; V gene: TRBV11-2; CDR3 length: 12
CDR3 protein: ASSDSSDYQPQH; V gene: TRBV2; CDR3 length: 12
CDR3 protein: ASIRAGVGTGELF; V gene: TRBV6-5; CDR3 length: 13
CDR3 protein: ASSPGTSAFLAKNIQY; V gene: TRBV5-1; CDR3 length: 16
CDR3 protein: ASSQEVSSAYGYT; V gene: TRBV4-1; CDR3 length: 13
CDR3 protein: ASSLEAHGSYEQY; V gene: TRBV27; CDR3 length: 13
CDR3 protein: AGQDRFNQPQH; V gene: TRBV5-8; CDR3 length: 11